Each of the 10 T cell receptor beta chains below was sequenced from the same sample in a study of T cells expressing NK-cell markers. TCRdb re-analyzed the 5' RACE reads; it lists each CDR3 protein once, without DNA. Its listing shows approximately 22,000 distinct CDR3 sequences. The sequencing input was blood T cells: a sorted CD56 or NKG2C T cell subset, CD4+ or CD8+ T cells, or bulk PBMC T cells (not recorded which). These receptors all stem from a man between 18 and 69 years old in good health.

The chain carries TRBV7-9 and TRBJ1-5; TCRdb lists TRBD1, though no DNA is available to test this call. The CDR3 is 13 amino acids. CDR1 and CDR2 from the germline V gene are SEHNR and FQNEAQ (reference sequence). Here the CDR3 reads CASSEDNNQPQHF. The variable domain in full, with the rest retrieved from reference TRBV7-9 and TRBJ1-5, is DTGVSQNPRHKITKRGQNVTFRCDPISEHNRLYWYRQTLGQGPEFLTYFQNEAQLEKSRLLSDRFSAERPKGSFSTLEIQRTEQGDSAMYLCASSEDNNQPQHFGDGTRLSIL.

This chain joins TRBV20-1 and TRBJ2-1; TCRdb reports TRBD2, a call that lacks DNA to check it against. The CDR3 has 14 amino acids. Germline assignment: CDR1 DFQATT and CDR2 SNEGSKA (reference sequence). CDR3 in amino acids: CSANRGYDRDEQFF.

This chain joins TRBV11-3 and TRBJ1-2. Germline CDR1 reads SGHNT; CDR2 reads YENEEA. This CDR3 comprises 13 residues. The CDR3 reads CASRLLSNYGYTF.

This chain connects TRBV15 to TRBJ2-1. The CDR3 covers 12 residues. CDR1 and CDR2 from the germline V gene are LNHNV and YYDKDF (reference sequence). CDR3 sequence: CATSRENNEQFF.

This chain uses TRBV7-2 with TRBJ2-5; TCRdb's D call, TRBD1, is unchecked because there is no DNA. The germline CDR1 and CDR2 sequences are SGHTA and FQGNSA. The CDR3 runs to 15 residues. The CDR3 here is CASSLALGGGKTQYF.

This chain links TRBV2 with TRBJ1-5; the TRBD1 assignment by TCRdb is unverifiable without DNA. The germline V gene has CDR1 SNHLY and CDR2 FYNNEI. The CDR3 sequence is 13 residues long. The CDR3 is CASGAAENQPQHF.

The V and J genes are TRBV5-1 and TRBJ2-1. This CDR3 spans 17 amino acids. Germline assignment: CDR1 SGHRS and CDR2 YFSETQ. The CDR3 sequence: CASSAPRMGSSYNEQFF.

The V and J genes are TRBV6-1 and TRBJ1-1; with no DNA, the TCRdb D assignment of TRBD1 cannot be verified. CDR1 is MNHNS, CDR2 SASEGT, per germline. This CDR3 region has 14 residues. This CDR3 reads CASRRDGTNTEAFF.

This chain connects TRBV7-9 to TRBJ2-1; TCRdb lists TRBD2, though no DNA is available to test this call. CDR3 length: 15 residues. Germline assignment: CDR1 SEHNR and CDR2 FQNEAQ (reference sequence). CDR3 protein: CASSLLASSYNEQFF. The complete variable domain, with remaining parts taken from reference TRBV7-9 and TRBJ2-1, reads DTGVSQNPRHKITKRGQNVTFRCDPISEHNRLYWYRQTLGQGPEFLTYFQNEAQLEKSRLLSDRFSAERPKGSFSTLEIQRTEQGDSAMYLCASSLLASSYNEQFFGPGTRLTVL.

The chain combines TRBV9 with TRBJ2-3; absent DNA, TCRdb's TRBD1 call cannot be checked. CDR3 length: 16 amino acids. CDR1 is SGDLS, CDR2 YYNGEE, per germline. CDR3 sequence: CASSAAGGSFTDTQYF.